Following are 5 T cell receptor beta chains from one sample sequenced in a study of blood T cell repertoires in COVID-19 (dated by TCRdb to the early 2020s). Libraries were made using the immunoSEQ multiplex PCR assay. TCRdb took this table from immuneACCESS and kept in-frame rearrangements with V and J called. Such tables lack part of the clones; where checked against another copy, unresolved V genes explain under half of the gap, and the rest is unexplained. The sample table holds about 160,000 clones, of which around 80% were seen once. The ten largest clones represent approximately 16% of the sample. The source material was peripheral blood. The receptors originated from a human donor with acute or convalescent COVID-19. The donor label of this sample is uncertain.

The DNA for the CDR3 is TGTGCCAGCAGCCCGGGACATGTGTACGAGCAGTACTTC. It encodes CASSPGHVYEQYF. This chain connects TRBV16 to TRBJ2-7, with a weak D call TRBD1 (6 bases). This CDR3 has 13 amino acids. Germline CDR1 is KGHSY and CDR2 is FQNENV. Between the trimmed V and J ends, which lost 4 bases and 4 bases, there was a span of 11 bases.

This chain links TRBV7-2 with TRBJ2-3, with D unresolved. The CDR3 spans 13 residues. Germline assignment: CDR1 SGHTA and CDR2 FQGNSA. V was pared by 3 bases and J by 5 bases, with 9 bases between. The CDR3, as DNA: TGTGCCAGCAGCTTTACGCTCGGAGATACGCAGTATTTT. This codes for CASSFTLGDTQYF.

This clone was recorded once. V and J are TRBV7-8 and TRBJ1-1; weak D call: TRBD1 (6 bases). The CDR3 is made up of 14 amino acids. Trimming cost V 7 bases and J 2 bases, with 14 bases left between them. The germline V gene has CDR1 SGHVS and CDR2 FQNEAQ. Here the CDR3 reads CASTTTGQNTEAFF. Written as DNA, the CDR3 is TGTGCCAGCACCACGACAGGCCAAAACACTGAAGCTTTCTTT.

This clone was recorded once. The V gene is TRBV4-3, the J gene TRBJ1-2; 7 bases are shared with TRBD1. The germline V gene encodes CDR1 LGHNA and CDR2 YSLEER. This CDR3 spans 15 amino acids. Trimming cost V 0 bases and J 6 bases; bases outside gene matches: 7. The CDR3 reads CASSQDINRGNGYTF. CDR3 coding DNA: TGCGCCAGCAGCCAAGATATAAACAGGGGCAATGGCTACACCTTC.

The chain is built from TRBV27 and TRBJ1-5, with D unclear. This CDR3 comprises 13 residues. Germline V gives CDR1 MNHEY, CDR2 SMNVEV (reference sequence). Between the trimmed V and J ends, which lost 8 bases and 3 bases, there was a span of 11 bases. CDR3 sequence reads: CASGLQVNQPQHF. CDR3 nucleotides: TGTGCCAGCGGACTCCAGGTCAATCAGCCCCAGCATTTT.